The next 9 T cell receptor beta chains were all read from a single sample in a study of blood T cell repertoires in COVID-19. The table came from immunoSEQ multiplex PCR; TCRdb's copy has only in-frame clones and leaves some out. The data hold approximately 120,000 clones, with about 80% observed a single time. Material: peripheral blood. The receptors originated from a man aged 40-49 years with active or convalescent COVID-19.

A few counts support this clone. This chain connects TRBV10-2 to TRBJ1-5, with D unresolved. V lost 5 bases and J 5 bases, leaving 13 bases between the germline ends. CDR1 and CDR2 from the germline V gene are WSHSY and SAAADI. CDR3 length: 14 amino acids. As DNA, the CDR3 is TGCGCCAGCAGTCGGACGGACTCCTATCAGCCCCAGCATTTT. Its translation: CASSRTDSYQPQHF.

This clone occurred a few times. The CDR3 reads CASSLLFPLAYTGELFF. As DNA, the CDR3 is TGTGCCAGCAGCTTATTGTTCCCACTAGCTTACACCGGGGAGCTGTTTTTT. The J gene is TRBJ2-2, the V gene TRBV7-9; perhaps TRBD2 as D (6 bases). Germline V CDR1 and CDR2: SEHNR, FQNEAQ (reference sequence). The CDR3 has 17 residues. Trimming pared 2 bases from V and 3 bases from J, leaving 16 bases between.

This clone came up a few times. This chain joins TRBV18 and TRBJ1-1; D gene unclear. The germline gives CDR1 KGHSH, CDR2 LQKENI. This CDR3 spans 13 amino acids. The V gene lost 6 bases and the J gene lost 3 bases, with 11 bases spanning the gap. The CDR3 is CASSLDTDTEAFF. The CDR3, as DNA: TGTGCCAGCTCCCTCGACACGGACACTGAAGCTTTCTTT. Based on the CDR3 plus reference TRBV18 and TRBJ1-1, the full variable domain is NAGVMQNPRHLVRRRGQEARLRCSPMKGHSHVYWYRQLPEEGLKFMVYLQKENIIDESGMPKERFSAEFPKEGPSILRIQQVVRGDSAAYFCASSLDTDTEAFFGQGTRLTVV.

The V gene is TRBV29-1, the J gene TRBJ2-5; D possibly corresponds to TRBD1 (6 bases). Between the trimmed V and J ends, which lost 2 bases and 6 bases, there was a span of 16 bases. There are 14 residues in the CDR3. Germline CDR1 is SQVTM and CDR2 is ANQGSEA. DNA of the CDR3: TGCAGCGTTGAAACGCGGACAGTGTTCCAGACCCAGTACTTC. Its protein product is CSVETRTVFQTQYF.

The rearrangement joins TRBV18 to TRBJ1-5; perhaps TRBD1 as D (6 bases). Germline CDR1 KGHSH, CDR2 LQKENI. V gave up 4 bases and J gave up 10 bases, with 17 bases separating them. The CDR3 sequence is 14 residues long. CDR3 DNA: TGTGCCAGCTCACGGCCAGGGGATTTCAGACCCCAGCATTTT. Translated, it gives CASSRPGDFRPQHF.

The gene calls are TRBV6-2 or TRBV6-3 and TRBJ2-7; D is unclear. V was clipped by 0 bases and J by 2 bases, with 8 bases between them. Per the germline V gene, CDR1 is MNHEY and CDR2 is SVGEGT. CDR3 length: 14 residues. CDR3 residues: CASSYSQAAYEQYF. The CDR3 region has the DNA TGTGCCAGCAGTTACTCGCAGGCCGCCTACGAGCAGTACTTC.

This clone was found once. The chain carries TRBV6-6 and TRBJ1-5; D call uncertain. The CDR3 extends over 14 amino acids. Germline V gene data show CDR1 as MNHNY and CDR2 as SVGAGI (reference sequence). Trimming left V 1 base short and J 4 bases short, with 8 bases between. The CDR3, as DNA: TGTGCCAGCAGTTACTTCGGGTATAATCAGCCCCAGCATTTT. This codes for CASSYFGYNQPQHF.

The rearrangement links TRBV27 to TRBJ2-3, with D perhaps matching TRBD2 (6 bases). This CDR3 has 17 residues. The germline V gene encodes CDR1 MNHEY and CDR2 SMNVEV (reference sequence). V gave up 3 bases and J gave up 2 bases, with 18 bases separating them. The CDR3, as DNA: TGTGCCAGCAGTTTTCGATTGGGGCTAGCGAACACAGATACGCAGTATTTT. This sequence encodes CASSFRLGLANTDTQYF.

V is TRBV6-5 and J is TRBJ2-1; 8 bases map to TRBD1. The CDR3 sequence is 14 residues long. Germline V gives CDR1 MNHEY, CDR2 SVGAGI. V dropped 7 bases and J dropped 9; count of bases not matched to a gene: 11. CDR3 protein: CASTPTGEWGEQFF. The CDR3 DNA follows: TGTGCCAGCACCCCGACAGGGGAGTGGGGTGAGCAGTTCTTC.